The clone carrying this TCR beta chain was detected once. Its antigen is still unknown. Naive CD8 cells comprised CD45RO-negative, CCR7-positively selected cells, excluding terminally differentiated effector memory CD45RA+ cells. The sample belongs to a study of shared clonotypes between healthy human individuals. Whole-study context: Two female and a few male donors aged 18 to 49 were enrolled. Every donor yielded three CD4 naive, three CD4 memory, two CD8 naive and one CD8 memory plate.

Findings and limits, study-wide: The study found lower generation probabilities in non-shared clonotypes than in those shared by all four donors.

Generated by immunoSEQ multiplex PCR, the TCRdb table keeps only in-frame clones and is missing some. This table holds millions of clones, about 95% found once. The receptor's source is a man aged 18 to 30 in good health. Sequenced material: naive CD8+ T cells sorted from blood.

The CDR3 nucleotides are TGTGCCAGCAGCTTAGGCCTCGGCTCCTCTGGAAACACCATATATTTT. Amino acid sequence: CASSLGLGSSGNTIYF. The chain combines TRBV7-9 with TRBJ1-3; D is unclear. Germline V lookup: CDR1 SEHNR, CDR2 FQNEAQ (reference sequence). The CDR3 covers 16 residues. Between the trimmed V and J ends, which lost 1 base and 0 bases, there was a span of 10 bases.